One and the same sample provided the 21 T cell receptor beta chains below, sequenced in a study of Graves' ophthalmopathy and Graves' hyperthyroidism. Amplification of TCR beta CDR3 regions used RNA transcripts. First-round RT-PCR used HTBI primers; second-round multiplex PCR followed. TCRdb recomputed calls from the multiplex PCR reads with MiXCR, one row per CDR3 protein. The table lists hundreds of thousands of distinct CDR3 sequences, roughly two fifths of them singletons. Sequencing was done on a sample of peripheral blood. The source is an adult man with Graves' ophthalmopathy.

This clonotype was seen only a few times. CDR3 protein: CASSSDGGSSYEQYF. The CDR3 nucleotides read TGCGCCAGCAGCTCGGATGGCGGGAGCTCCTACGAGCAGTACTTC. This sequence joins TRBV5-1 and TRBJ2-7; 7 bases match TRBD2. CDR3 size: 15 residues. Germline V lookup: CDR1 SGHRS, CDR2 YFSETQ. Trimming took 3 bases from V and 0 from J; bases not matched to a gene: 6. Full variable domain (remainder filled in from reference TRBV5-1 and TRBJ2-7): KAGVTQTPRYLIKTRGQQVTLSCSPISGHRSVSWYQQTPGQGLQFLFEYFSETQRNKGNFPGRFSGRQFSNSRSEMNVSTLELGDSALYLCASSSDGGSSYEQYFGPGTRLTVT.

This clonotype was found many times. The chain employs TRBV7-9 and TRBJ1-2, with unresolved D. This CDR3 has 14 amino acids. CDR1 and CDR2 from the germline V gene are SEHNR and FQNEAQ (reference sequence). The V gene lost 6 bases and the J gene lost 4 bases, with 15 bases spanning the gap. The CDR3 DNA sequence: TGTGCCAGCAGTCCAGGCGAGGTGGCCTATGGCTACACCTTC. Protein: CASSPGEVAYGYTF.

V usage is TRBV6-5 and J usage is TRBJ2-5; possibly TRBD1 for D (5 bases). The CDR3 totals 14 residues. Germline V gene data show CDR1 as MNHEY and CDR2 as SVGAGI. Trimming shortened V by 5 bases and J by 5 bases, and 15 bases separated the two germline ends. In DNA, the CDR3 is TGTGCCAGCAGTGAAGGGGCCGTGGCGGAGACCCAGTACTTC. This sequence encodes CASSEGAVAETQYF.

This clonotype was seen a few times. J is TRBJ2-7 and V is TRBV4-3; D might be TRBD1 (6 bases). CDR3 size: 15 residues. The V gene lost 0 bases and the J gene lost 2 bases, with 11 bases spanning the gap. Germline V CDR1 and CDR2: LGHNA, YSLEER. The CDR3 bases are TGCGCCAGCAGCCAAGATAGGGCAGGGGCCTACGAGCAGTACTTC. Protein sequence: CASSQDRAGAYEQYF.

J is TRBJ1-2 and V is TRBV2; 9 bases are shared with TRBD1. The CDR3 has 14 residues. V lost 4 bases and J lost 6; bases outside the gene matches: 6. The germline CDR1 and CDR2 sequences are SNHLY and FYNNEI. CDR3 DNA sequence: TGTGCCAGCAGTGGAGGGACAGGGTCGGATGGCTACACCTTC. It is translated as CASSGGTGSDGYTF.

The gene calls are TRBV25-1 and TRBJ1-5; D gene unclear. Trimming cost V 5 bases and J 5 bases, with 13 bases left between them. Germline lookup yields CDR1 MGHDK and CDR2 SYGVNS. The CDR3 has 14 amino acids. The CDR3 sequence is CASSLSGRHQPQHF. The CDR3 DNA reads as TGTGCCAGCAGTTTATCGGGTAGGCATCAGCCCCAGCATTTT.

The chain couples TRBV25-1 to TRBJ2-5; D is undetermined. CDR3 length equals 14 residues. Germline V gene lookup returns CDR1 MGHDK and CDR2 SYGVNS. Trimming took off 1 base at V and 5 bases at J, with 11 bases between the two ends. CDR3 sequence reads: CASSELGFHETQYF. CDR3 DNA sequence: TGTGCCAGCAGTGAATTGGGGTTTCATGAGACCCAGTACTTC. The whole variable domain, filled in from reference TRBV25-1 and TRBJ2-5, reads EADIYQTPRYLVIGTGKKITLECSQTMGHDKMYWYQQDPGMELHLIHYSYGVNSTEKGDLSSESTVSRIRTEHFPLTLESARPSHTSQYLCASSELGFHETQYFGPGTRLLVL.

Worth noting for this clonotype: A single base separates this from a much larger clone, so it may be a read error. No conserved phenylalanine or tryptophan ends this CDR3, so it is likely a read error. The chain couples TRBV7-6 to TRBJ2-7, with 9 bases fitting TRBD1. V was clipped by 5 bases and J by 5 bases; unmatched bases: 1. The germline V gene encodes CDR1 SGHVS and CDR2 FNYEAQ. CDR3 length: 12 residues. In nucleotides, the CDR3 is TGTGCCAGCAGCGGGACAGGGAACGAGCAGTACCTC. Its protein is CASSGTGNEQYL.

The chain combines TRBV25-1 with TRBJ2-2; 10 bases align to TRBD2. After removal of 6 bases from V and 2 bases from J, the junction contained 6 bases not matched to a gene. Germline loops: CDR1 MGHDK, CDR2 SYGVNS. The CDR3 is 16 residues long. The CDR3 here is CASSGLAGDNTGELFF. The CDR3 DNA reads TGTGCCAGCAGCGGGCTAGCGGGGGATAACACCGGGGAGCTGTTTTTT.

There are a few counts of this clonotype. The CDR3 protein is CASSSQGGREYLPSSPLHF. CDR3 nucleotide sequence: TGTGCCAGTAGTTCGCAAGGAGGGCGCGAGTATCTACCTTCTTCACCCCTCCACTTT. V is TRBV19 and J is TRBJ1-6; no firm D call. CDR1 and CDR2 from the germline V gene are LNHDA and SQIVND (reference sequence). Trimming pared 5 bases from V and 9 bases from J, leaving 29 bases between. This CDR3 is built from 19 residues.

The genes are TRBV7-8 and TRBJ2-5, with D possibly TRBD1 on 6 matching bases. The germline V and J ends were trimmed by 1 base and 3 bases, with 9 bases remaining between them. CDR3 length equals 14 residues. Germline lookup yields CDR1 SGHVS and CDR2 FQNEAQ. The CDR3 is CASSLVRGKETQYF. The CDR3, as DNA: TGTGCCAGCAGCTTAGTGAGGGGGAAAGAGACCCAGTACTTC.

The rearrangement links TRBV29-1 to TRBJ2-7; TRBD2 might be the D (5 bases). In germline, CDR1 is SQVTM, CDR2 ANQGSEA. The length of the CDR3 is 13 residues. CDR3 residues: CSASIQIGYEQYF. The DNA of the CDR3 is TGCAGTGCTAGCATCCAAATAGGCTACGAGCAGTACTTC.

As for this clonotype: This may stem from a read error, because a much larger clone lies one nucleotide away. The V gene is TRBV15, the J gene TRBJ1-5, with a weak D call TRBD1 (6 bases). This CDR3 region has 15 residues. CDR1 LNHNV and CDR2 YYDKDF come from the germline V gene (reference sequence). CDR3 nucleotide sequence: TGTGTCACCAGCAGAGAACAGGGAGTAGGGCAGCCCCAGCATTTT. This translates into CVTSREQGVGQPQHF.

The chain couples TRBV7-9 to TRBJ2-2; no firm D call. Germline CDR1 SEHNR, CDR2 FQNEAQ (reference sequence). V dropped 6 bases and J dropped 6 bases, with 5 bases sitting between them. The CDR3 is 11 amino acids. In nucleotides, the CDR3 is TGTGCCAGCAGACCCGCCGGGGAGCTGTTTTTT. It is translated as CASRPAGELFF.

This clonotype was recorded at least ten times. This chain connects TRBV7-9 to TRBJ1-4; D is undetermined. The germline V gene encodes CDR1 SEHNR and CDR2 FQNEAQ (reference sequence). The CDR3 extends over 14 amino acids. The V end lost 1 base, the J end lost 3 bases, and 6 bases lay between the germline ends. The CDR3 bases are TGTGCCAGCAGCTTAGAGCTGGCTAATGAAAAACTGTTTTTT. Protein sequence: CASSLELANEKLFF. Full variable domain (rest looked up from reference TRBV7-9 and TRBJ1-4): DTGVSQNPRHKITKRGQNVTFRCDPISEHNRLYWYRQTLGQGPEFLTYFQNEAQLEKSRLLSDRFSAERPKGSFSTLEIQRTEQGDSAMYLCASSLELANEKLFFGSGTQLSVL.

A few counts support this clonotype. V and J are TRBV10-1 and TRBJ2-3, with D possibly matching TRBD2 (6 bases). V shed 10 bases and J shed 2 bases, with 10 bases lying between them. CDR1 WNHNN and CDR2 SYGVQD come from the germline V gene (reference sequence). The CDR3 contains 12 residues. For the CDR3, the DNA is TGCGCCACCCGGGGGTCCACAGATACGCAGTATTTT. As protein: CATRGSTDTQYF.

The table lists this clonotype with a few counts. The CDR3 bases are TGCAGTGCTAGAGACGGGGGGGCCGGGTACGAGCAGTACTTC. It yields the protein CSARDGGAGYEQYF. The chain has TRBV20-1 and TRBJ2-7, with TRBD2 identical over 8 bases. Germline assignment: CDR1 DFQATT and CDR2 SNEGSKA (reference sequence). V shed 0 bases and J 4 bases; nucleotides not matched to a gene: 5. CDR3 length: 14 residues.

A few counts support this clonotype. The J gene is TRBJ1-6, the V gene TRBV9; D not resolved. CDR3 length: 14 residues. The V end was cut by 5 bases, the J end by 7 bases, with 13 bases between. Per germline, CDR1 SGDLS and CDR2 YYNGEE. For the CDR3, the DNA is TGTGCCAGCAGTTACTCAACGGGGAATTCACCCCTCCACTTT. Encoded protein: CASSYSTGNSPLHF.

The J gene is TRBJ2-2, the V gene TRBV25-1, with unresolved D. The CDR3 sequence is 14 residues long. The germline V gene encodes CDR1 MGHDK and CDR2 SYGVNS. The V and J ends lost 2 bases and 7 bases respectively, with 11 bases between them. Here the CDR3 reads CASSEALGIGELFF. CDR3 coding DNA: TGTGCCAGCAGTGAAGCCCTAGGGATCGGGGAGCTGTTTTTT.

At least ten counts were recorded for this clonotype. V and J are TRBV7-9 and TRBJ1-6; the D is unclear. The CDR3 has 13 amino acids. Trimming shortened V by 4 bases and J by 8 bases, and 9 bases separated the two germline ends. The germline V gene has CDR1 SEHNR and CDR2 FQNEAQ (reference sequence). The CDR3, as DNA: TGTGCCAGCAGCTCTGATGGGGATTCACCCCTCCACTTT. This translates into CASSSDGDSPLHF.

This chain connects TRBV15 to TRBJ1-4; tentative D call: TRBD1 (5 bases). CDR1 LNHNV and CDR2 YYDKDF come from the germline V gene (reference sequence). V was shortened by 11 bases and J by 8 bases, with 24 bases between the two germline ends. The CDR3 length is 15 residues. The CDR3 protein is CASIPDIPEGEKLFF. Here the CDR3 DNA reads TGTGCCTCCATCCCGGACATCCCCGAGGGGGAAAAACTGTTTTTT.